Given below is one T cell receptor (beta chain) in context. The antigen it binds to is not known. CDR1 and CDR2 (SGHTS, YDEGEE) derive from the germline V gene. The CDR3, from cysteine to phenylalanine, totals 12 residues. The DNA is unrecorded. From each donor, a roughly 2.7 ml peripheral blood sample was collected into PAXgene tubes and kept at -80 degrees C. Without T cell sorting, total RNA was isolated from whole blood using the PAXgene blood miRNA kit on an automated QIAcube. Peripheral blood from monozygotic twin pairs, either concordant or discordant for inflammatory bowel disease, underwent deep TCRalpha and TCRbeta repertoire profiling that used unique molecular barcoding. Smoking habits were recorded for all twin pairs, with individuals classified as current, former or never smokers. The data are from a study of monozygotic twins with inflammatory bowel disease (dated by TCRdb to about 2019). Study-wide context: A total of roughly 28 monozygotic twin pairs were included in the full study, comprising nine German pairs (four IBD-concordant, five IBD-discordant) and 19 IBD-discordant Danish pairs. Each individual had, on average, about 151 000 unique TCRalpha sequences and 181 000 unique TCRbeta sequences available for analysis. Within discordant pairs, disease-associated traits were sought mainly by comparing IBD patients with their genetically identical healthy co-twins.

To prepare the library, 5' RACE was applied. For each TCR library, 3,500 to 4,000 ng of total RNA was used. For each sample, cDNA was synthesized in eight separate reactions using SMARTScribe reverse transcriptase. During cDNA synthesis, template switching introduced unique molecular identifiers that contained a 6-nucleotide sample barcode. TCRalpha and TCRbeta cDNA was amplified in two nested PCRs of roughly 16 and 10 cycles, and bead purification was carried out after each PCR. Before amplification, cDNA was treated with uracil DNA-glycosylase and purified using the QIAquick PCR purification kit. The second PCR added Illumina TruSeq-compatible adapters along with sample-specific barcodes. TapeStation and Qubit were used to check library quality and concentration, and about 5.2 ng of each library went into the pool. Sequencing of the pooled libraries was done on an Illumina HiSeq2500 single-index Rapid Run using custom sequencing primers and 2 x 100 bp reads. The original methods were these. MiGEC version 1.2.6 was used for UMI-based consensus assembly to correct PCR and sequencing errors. MiXCR version 2.1.1 was used to carry out V(D)J alignment, clonotype assembly and CDR3 extraction. To normalise gene usage, clonotype sharing and MAIT/NKT TCR abundance, the top 1000, 10 000 and 20 000 clonotypes in each sample were analysed. Diversity was computed as the inverse Simpson index with the vegan R package after downsampling to 27 000 UMIs. Paired Mann-Whitney U tests on discordant twin pairs were used, with Benjamini-Hochberg multiple-testing correction. Reprocessed by TCRdb, the reads give a single entry per CDR3 protein sequence, without DNA. These V and J calls originate from TCRdb's pipeline instead of the authors' own analysis. This sample's listing comprises some 400,000 distinct CDR3 sequences. The ten largest clonotypes hold about 2.2% of the sample.

The full study reports these points: Because patients were on differing immunosuppressive treatments, the repertoires may have picked up extra background noise and inter-individual variability. Concordant and discordant twins showed no difference in repertoire similarity, possibly because of limited statistical power. No single strong signal or clonotype linked to IBD turned up in the results, so the idea that one exists was not supported. Compared with healthy twins, IBD patients had fewer clonotypes in common with other individuals, a difference most pronounced in patients showing signs of disease activity. Different T cell subtypes could not be distinguished in the analysis. IBD patients had lower TCRbeta repertoire diversity, measured by the inverse Simpson index, than their healthy co-twins.

Here the chain combines TRBV5-8 and TRBJ1-1; TCRdb reports TRBD1, a call that lacks DNA to check it against. Material: blood. The source of this sequence is a human donor with ulcerative colitis or Crohn's disease, or a healthy co-twin of an affected twin (not recorded which). This receptor carries the CDR3 CASSLWGRGAFF.